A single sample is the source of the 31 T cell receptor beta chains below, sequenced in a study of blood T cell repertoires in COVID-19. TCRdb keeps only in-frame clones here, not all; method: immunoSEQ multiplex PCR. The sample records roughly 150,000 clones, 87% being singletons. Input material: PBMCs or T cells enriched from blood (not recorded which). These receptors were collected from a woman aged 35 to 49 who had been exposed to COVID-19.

CDR3 in amino acids: CASRPTGTVGAGELFF. CDR3 nucleotide sequence: TGTGCCAGCAGGCCCACCGGGACAGTGGGGGCCGGGGAGCTGTTTTTT. The rearrangement joins TRBV11-2 to TRBJ2-2, with TRBD1 matching 7 bases. This CDR3 has 16 amino acids. The germline V gene encodes CDR1 SGHAT and CDR2 FQNNGV. Germline trimming cut 6 bases from V and 6 bases from J; bases unmatched to any gene: 13.

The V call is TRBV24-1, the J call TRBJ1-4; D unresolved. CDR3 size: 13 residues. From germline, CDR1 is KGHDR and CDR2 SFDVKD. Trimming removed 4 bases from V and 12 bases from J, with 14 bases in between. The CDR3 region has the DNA TGTGCCACCAGTGACTCCAGGACTGGGGAACTGTTTTTT. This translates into CATSDSRTGELFF.

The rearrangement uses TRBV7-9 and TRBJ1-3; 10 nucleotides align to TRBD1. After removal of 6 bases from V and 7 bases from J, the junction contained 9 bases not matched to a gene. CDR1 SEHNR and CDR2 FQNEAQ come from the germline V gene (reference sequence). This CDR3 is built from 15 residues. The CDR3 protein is CASRGARDRGNTIYF. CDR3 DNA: TGTGCCAGCAGGGGGGCCCGGGACAGGGGCAACACCATATATTTT.

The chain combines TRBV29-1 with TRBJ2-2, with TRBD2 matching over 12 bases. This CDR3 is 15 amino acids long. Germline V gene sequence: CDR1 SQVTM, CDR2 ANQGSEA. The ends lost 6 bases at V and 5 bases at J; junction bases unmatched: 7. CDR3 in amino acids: CSVTLAGGHTGELFF. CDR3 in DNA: TGCAGCGTCACCCTAGCGGGGGGGCATACCGGGGAGCTGTTTTTT.

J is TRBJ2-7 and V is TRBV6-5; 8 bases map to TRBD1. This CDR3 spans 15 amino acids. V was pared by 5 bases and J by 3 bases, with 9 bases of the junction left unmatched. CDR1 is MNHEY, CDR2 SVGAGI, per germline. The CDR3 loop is CASSPDRQGFYEQYF. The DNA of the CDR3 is TGTGCCAGCAGTCCCGATAGACAGGGGTTCTACGAGCAGTACTTC.

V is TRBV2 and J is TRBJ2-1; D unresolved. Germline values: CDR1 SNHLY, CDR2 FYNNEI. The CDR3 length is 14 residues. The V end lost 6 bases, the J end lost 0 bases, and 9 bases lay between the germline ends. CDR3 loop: CASRAASSYNEQFF. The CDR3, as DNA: TGTGCCAGCAGGGCCGCCTCCTCCTACAATGAGCAGTTCTTC.

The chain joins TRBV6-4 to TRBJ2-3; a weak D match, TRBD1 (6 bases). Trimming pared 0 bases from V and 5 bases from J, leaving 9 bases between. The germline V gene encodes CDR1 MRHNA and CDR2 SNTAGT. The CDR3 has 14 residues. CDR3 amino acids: CASSDSGQRDTQYF. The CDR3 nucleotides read TGTGCCAGCAGTGACTCGGGACAACGAGATACGCAGTATTTT.

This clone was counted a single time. The CDR3 is CASSQAGGLEETQYF. CDR3 DNA: TGTGCCAGCAGCCAAGCGGGAGGGCTCGAAGAGACCCAGTACTTC. The chain uses TRBV3-1 (or the pseudogene TRBV3-2) and TRBJ2-5, with 8 bases matching TRBD2. The germline CDR1 and CDR2 sequences are LGHDT and YNNKEL (reference sequence). This CDR3 spans 15 amino acids. J was trimmed by 3 bases and V by 1 base; bases with no gene match: 4.

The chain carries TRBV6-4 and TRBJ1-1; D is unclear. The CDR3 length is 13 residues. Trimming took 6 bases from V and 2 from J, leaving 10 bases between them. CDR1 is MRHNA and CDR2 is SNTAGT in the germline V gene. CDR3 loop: CASSSTSNTEAFF. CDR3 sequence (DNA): TGTGCCAGCAGCAGTACATCTAACACTGAAGCTTTCTTT.

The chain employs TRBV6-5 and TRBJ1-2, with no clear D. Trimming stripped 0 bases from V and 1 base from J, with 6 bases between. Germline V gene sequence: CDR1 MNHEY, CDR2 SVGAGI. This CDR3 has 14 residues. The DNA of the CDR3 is TGTGCCAGCAGTTACTCAAGAGTTAACTATGGCTACACCTTC. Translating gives CASSYSRVNYGYTF.

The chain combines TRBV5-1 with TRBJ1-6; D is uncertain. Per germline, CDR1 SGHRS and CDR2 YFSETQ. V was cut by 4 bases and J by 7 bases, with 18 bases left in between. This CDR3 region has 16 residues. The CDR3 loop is CASSRGPNSKNSPLHF. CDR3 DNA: TGCGCCAGCAGCCGTGGCCCTAACAGCAAAAATTCACCCCTCCACTTT.

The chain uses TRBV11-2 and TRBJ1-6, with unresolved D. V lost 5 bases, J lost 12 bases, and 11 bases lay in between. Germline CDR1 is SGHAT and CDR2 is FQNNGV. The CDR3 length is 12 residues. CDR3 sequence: CASSLSIQPLHF. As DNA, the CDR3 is TGTGCCAGCAGCCTATCAATTCAACCCCTCCACTTT.

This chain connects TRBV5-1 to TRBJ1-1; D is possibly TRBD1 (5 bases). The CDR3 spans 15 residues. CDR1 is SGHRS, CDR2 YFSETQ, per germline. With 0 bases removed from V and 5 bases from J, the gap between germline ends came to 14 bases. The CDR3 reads CASSLGGGRKTEAFF. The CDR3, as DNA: TGCGCCAGCAGCTTGGGGGGCGGGAGAAAAACTGAAGCTTTCTTT.

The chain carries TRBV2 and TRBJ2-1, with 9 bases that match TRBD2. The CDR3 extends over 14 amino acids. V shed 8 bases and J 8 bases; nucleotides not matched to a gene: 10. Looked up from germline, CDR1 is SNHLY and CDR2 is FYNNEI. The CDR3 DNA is TGTGCCAGCGGTAGCGGGGGAGTTCGGGATGAGCAGTTCTTC. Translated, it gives CASGSGGVRDEQFF.

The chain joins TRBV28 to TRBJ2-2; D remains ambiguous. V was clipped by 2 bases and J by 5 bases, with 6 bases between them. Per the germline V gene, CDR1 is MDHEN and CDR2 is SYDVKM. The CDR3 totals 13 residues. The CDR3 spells CASSLIATGELFF. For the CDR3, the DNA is TGTGCCAGCAGTTTAATTGCGACCGGGGAGCTGTTTTTT.

CDR3 DNA: TGTGCCAGCAGCTTCAGCGGGAGAATTGGCGGGGAGCTGTTTTTT. This codes for CASSFSGRIGGELFF. The chain employs TRBV5-4 and TRBJ2-2; 8 bases match TRBD2. This CDR3 has 15 residues. Trimming removed 2 bases from V and 7 bases from J; junction bases left unmatched: 7. CDR1 is SGHNT and CDR2 is YYREEE in the germline V gene (reference sequence).

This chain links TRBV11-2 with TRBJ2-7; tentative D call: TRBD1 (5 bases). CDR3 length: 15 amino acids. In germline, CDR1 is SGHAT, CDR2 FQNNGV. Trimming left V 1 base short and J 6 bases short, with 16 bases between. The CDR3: CASSLGQGASGEQYF. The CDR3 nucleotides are TGTGCCAGCAGCTTAGGTCAAGGGGCCTCGGGCGAGCAGTACTTC.

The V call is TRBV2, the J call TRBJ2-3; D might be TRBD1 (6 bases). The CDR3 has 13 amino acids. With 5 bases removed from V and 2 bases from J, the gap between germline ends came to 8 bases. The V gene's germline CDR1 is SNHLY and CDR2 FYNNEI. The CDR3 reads CASSQGFTDTQYF. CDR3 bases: TGTGCCAGCAGTCAGGGGTTCACAGATACGCAGTATTTT.

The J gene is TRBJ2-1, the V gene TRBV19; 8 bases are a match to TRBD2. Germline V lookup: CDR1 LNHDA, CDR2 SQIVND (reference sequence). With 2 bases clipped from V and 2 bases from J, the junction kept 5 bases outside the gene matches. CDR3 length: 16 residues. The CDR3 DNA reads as TGTGCCAGTAGTATATCAGCGGGAGTTCCCTACAATGAGCAGTTCTTC. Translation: CASSISAGVPYNEQFF. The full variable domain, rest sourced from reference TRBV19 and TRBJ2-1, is DGGITQSPKYLFRKEGQNVTLSCEQNLNHDAMYWYRQDPGQGLRLIYYSQIVNDFQKGDIAEGYSVSREKKESFPLTVTSAQKNPTAFYLCASSISAGVPYNEQFFGPGTRLTVL.

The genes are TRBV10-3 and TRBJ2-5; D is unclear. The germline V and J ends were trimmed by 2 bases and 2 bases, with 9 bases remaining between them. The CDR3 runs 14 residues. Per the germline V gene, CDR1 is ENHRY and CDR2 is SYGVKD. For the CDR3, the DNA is TGTGCCATCAGTGAGAATGTCGGGCAAGAGACCCAGTACTTC. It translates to CAISENVGQETQYF.

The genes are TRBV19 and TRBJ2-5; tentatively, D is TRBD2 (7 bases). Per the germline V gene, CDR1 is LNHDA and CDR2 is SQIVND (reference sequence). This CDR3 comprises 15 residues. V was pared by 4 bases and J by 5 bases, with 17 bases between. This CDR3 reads CASSNKGGGLETQYF. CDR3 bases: TGTGCCAGTAGTAATAAGGGGGGGGGCTTGGAGACCCAGTACTTC.

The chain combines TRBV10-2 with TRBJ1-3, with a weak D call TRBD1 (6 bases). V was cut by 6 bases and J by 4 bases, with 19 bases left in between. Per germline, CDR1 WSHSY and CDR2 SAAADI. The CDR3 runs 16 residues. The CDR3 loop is CASRDSQGLTGNTIYF. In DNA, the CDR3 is TGCGCCAGCAGGGATTCACAGGGTCTCACCGGAAACACCATATATTTT.

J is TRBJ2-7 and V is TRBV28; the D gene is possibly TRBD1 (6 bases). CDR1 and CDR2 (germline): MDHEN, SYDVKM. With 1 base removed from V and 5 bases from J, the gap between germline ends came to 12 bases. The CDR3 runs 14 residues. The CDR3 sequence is CASSLSGQLNEQYF. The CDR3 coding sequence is TGTGCCAGCAGTTTATCGGGACAACTGAACGAGCAGTACTTC. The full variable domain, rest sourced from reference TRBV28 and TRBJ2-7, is DVKVTQSSRYLVKRTGEKVFLECVQDMDHENMFWYRQDPGLGLRLIYFSYDVKMKEKGDIPEGYSVSREKKERFSLILESASTNQTSMYLCASSLSGQLNEQYFGPGTRLTVT.

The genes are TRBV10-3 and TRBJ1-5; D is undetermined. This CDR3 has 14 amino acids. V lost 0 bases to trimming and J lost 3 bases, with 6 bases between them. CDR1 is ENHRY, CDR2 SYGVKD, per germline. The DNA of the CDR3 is TGTGCCATCAGTGAGTCGGGAGACAATCAGCCCCAGCATTTT. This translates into CAISESGDNQPQHF.

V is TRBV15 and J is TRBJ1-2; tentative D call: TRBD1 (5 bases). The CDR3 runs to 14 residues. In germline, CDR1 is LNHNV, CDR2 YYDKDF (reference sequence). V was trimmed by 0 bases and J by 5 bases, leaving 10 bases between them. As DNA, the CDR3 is TGTGCCACCAGCAGAGACCCAGACAGTTATGGCTACACCTTC. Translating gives CATSRDPDSYGYTF.

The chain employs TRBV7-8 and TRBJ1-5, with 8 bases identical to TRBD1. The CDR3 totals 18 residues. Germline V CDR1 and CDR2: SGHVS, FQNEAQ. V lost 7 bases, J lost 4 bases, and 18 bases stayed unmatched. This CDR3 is CASNLLPATGAQNQPQHF. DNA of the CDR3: TGTGCCAGCAACCTACTCCCGGCGACAGGGGCGCAAAATCAGCCCCAGCATTTT.

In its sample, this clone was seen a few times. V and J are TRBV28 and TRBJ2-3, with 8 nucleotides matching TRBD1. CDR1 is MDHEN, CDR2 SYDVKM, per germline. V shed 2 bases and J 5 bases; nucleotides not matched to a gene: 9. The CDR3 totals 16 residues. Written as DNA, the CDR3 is TGTGCCAGCAGTTTAGACTCGGGACAGGTCGGAGATACGCAGTATTTT. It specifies CASSLDSGQVGDTQYF. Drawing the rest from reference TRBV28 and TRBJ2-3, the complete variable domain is DVKVTQSSRYLVKRTGEKVFLECVQDMDHENMFWYRQDPGLGLRLIYFSYDVKMKEKGDIPEGYSVSREKKERFSLILESASTNQTSMYLCASSLDSGQVGDTQYFGPGTRLTVL.

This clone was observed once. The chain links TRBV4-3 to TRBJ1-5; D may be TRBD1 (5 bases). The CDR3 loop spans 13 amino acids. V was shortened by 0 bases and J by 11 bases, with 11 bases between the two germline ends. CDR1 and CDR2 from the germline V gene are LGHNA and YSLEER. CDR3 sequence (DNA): TGCGCCAGCAGCCAAGATGCTGGGGCGGCCCAGCATTTT. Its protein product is CASSQDAGAAQHF.

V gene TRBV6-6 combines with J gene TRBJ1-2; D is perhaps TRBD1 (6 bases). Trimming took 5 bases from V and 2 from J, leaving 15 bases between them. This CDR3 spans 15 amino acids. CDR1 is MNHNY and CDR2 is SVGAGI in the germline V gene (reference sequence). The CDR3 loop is CASSTRGPNNYGYTF. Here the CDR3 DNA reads TGTGCCAGCAGTACCAGGGGCCCGAACAACTATGGCTACACCTTC.

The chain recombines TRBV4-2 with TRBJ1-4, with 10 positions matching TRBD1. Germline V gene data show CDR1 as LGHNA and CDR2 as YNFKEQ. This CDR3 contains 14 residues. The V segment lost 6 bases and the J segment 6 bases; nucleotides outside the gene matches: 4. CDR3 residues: CASRYGTGDEKLFF. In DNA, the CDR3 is TGTGCCAGCAGATACGGGACAGGGGATGAAAAACTGTTTTTT.

The CDR3 protein is CASSFGQGGAYEQYF. CDR3 in DNA: TGTGCCAGCAGCTTCGGGCAGGGCGGCGCCTACGAGCAGTACTTC. The gene calls are TRBV7-9 and TRBJ2-7; a possible D gene is TRBD1 (5 bases). Per the germline V gene, CDR1 is SEHNR and CDR2 is FQNEAQ (reference sequence). Trimming took 3 bases from V and 2 from J, leaving 14 bases between them. The length of the CDR3 is 15 residues.